These T cell receptor beta chains were read from a single sample in a study of blood T cell repertoires in COVID-19. TCRdb's table, derived via immunoSEQ multiplex PCR, lists solely in-frame clones and lacks some. The data hold about 270,000 clones, with 75% to 85% observed a single time. Sequencing input: PBMCs or T cells enriched from blood (not recorded which). The origin of the receptors is a woman aged 45-59 years with acute COVID-19. CDR3s include the opening cysteine and the closing phenylalanine or tryptophan. Fields, in order: clone size, J gene, V gene, D gene, CDR3 DNA, CDR3 protein. D genes are given only for firm matches. Part of the rows lack a size; the others show once, few, many or a class for expanded clones.

- TRBJ1-2 TRBV19 TRBD1 TGTGCCAGTAGTCCCGGACAGGGTAGGGGCTATGGCTACACCTTC CASSPGQGRGYGYTF
- TRBJ1-4 TRBV25-1 - TGTGCCAGCAGTGAAGGGCGAGAAAAACTGTTTTTT CASSEGREKLFF
- TRBJ1-5 TRBV5-6 TRBD1 TGTGCCAGCAGCCATTACCGGACAGGGCATCAGCCCCAGCATTTT CASSHYRTGHQPQHF
- TRBJ1-2 TRBV19 - TGTGCCAGTAGTCCGGACAATCCCTATGGCTACACCTTC CASSPDNPYGYTF
few TRBJ2-1 TRBV9 TRBD2 TGTGCCAGCAGCTATCTAGCGGGGACCTACAATGAGCAGTTCTTC CASSYLAGTYNEQFF
- TRBJ1-2 TRBV5-5 - TGTGCCAGCAACCGGGCAGGGCTTGGTTATGGCTACACCTTC CASNRAGLGYGYTF
- TRBJ2-7 TRBV3-1/TRBV3-2 - TGTGCCAGCAGCCAAGGGACAGTGACTTCCTACGAGCAGTACTTC CASSQGTVTSYEQYF
- TRBJ1-5 TRBV7-2 TRBD1 TGTGCCAGCAGCACGGGACAGGGGGACAATCAGCCCCAGCATTTT CASSTGQGDNQPQHF
- TRBJ1-5 TRBV18 TRBD1 TGTGCCAGCTCACCTCTCGTTACCGGGACAGGGAACCAGCCCCAGCATTTT CASSPLVTGTGNQPQHF
once TRBJ1-6 TRBV24-1 - TGTGCCACCAGTGTTATAATCCCTCTCCCCCCCAGCCGGAGGACCAATTCACCCCTCCACTTT CATSVIIPLPPSRRTNSPLHF
- TRBJ2-1 TRBV5-1 TRBD1 TGCGCCAGCAGCTTGGGGACAGGCGAATTTCAACGTGAGCAGTTCTTC CASSLGTGEFQREQFF
- TRBJ1-2 TRBV6-5 TRBD1 TGTGCCAGCAGAGATACAGGGGCTAATGGCTACACCTTC CASRDTGANGYTF
- TRBJ2-2 TRBV2 - TGTGCCAGCAGAATGACAGGAGACACCGGGGAGCTGTTTTTT CASRMTGDTGELFF
many TRBJ1-6 TRBV5-1 TRBD1 TGCGCCAGCAGCTTGGGGGACAGGGGTAATTCACCCCTCCACTTT CASSLGDRGNSPLHF
- TRBJ2-5 TRBV10-2 TRBD1 TGCGCCAGCAGTGAGCCGGACAGGAGAGAGACCCAGTACTTC CASSEPDRRETQYF
- TRBJ1-2 TRBV19 TRBD1 TGTGCCAGTAGTGGAGGACAGGGGTTATATGGCTACACCTTC CASSGGQGLYGYTF
- TRBJ1-2 TRBV2 - TGTGCCAGCAGTGAGCCGGGATACTATGGCTACACCTTC CASSEPGYYGYTF
few TRBJ1-4 TRBV10-2 - TGCGCCAGCAGTGGGAACAGGGCTAATGAAAAACTGTTTTTT CASSGNRANEKLFF
- TRBJ1-6 TRBV6-5 TRBD1 TGTGCCAGCAGTTACGCGGGACAGGCGGGGTCACCCCTCCACTTT CASSYAGQAGSPLHF
- TRBJ1-1 TRBV6-5 TRBD1 TGTGCCAGCAGTAGGGACAGGGTGAACACTGAAGCTTTCTTT CASSRDRVNTEAFF
- TRBJ2-7 TRBV6-5 TRBD2 TGTGCCAGCAGTACTAGCGGGGGAGCCTACGAGCAGTACTTC CASSTSGGAYEQYF
- TRBJ1-2 TRBV5-6 - TGTGCCAGCAGCTTGAACAGGGTCTTTGGTGGCTACACCTTC CASSLNRVFGGYTF
- TRBJ2-3 TRBV6-1 - TGTGCCAGCAGTGAGGGGGGTAACACAGATACGCAGTATTTT CASSEGGNTDTQYF
- TRBJ1-2 TRBV6-2/TRBV6-3 - TGTGCCAGCAGTCTTCAACAACAGGTGACCTTCTATGGCTACACCTTC CASSLQQQVTFYGYTF
- TRBJ1-5 TRBV18 TRBD1 TGTGCCAGCTCACCAACAGGGGGCAATCAGCCCCAGCATTTT CASSPTGGNQPQHF
- TRBJ1-1 TRBV9 - TGTGCCAGCAGCGTAGGAGGGTCGATGCCCGTAACTGAAGCTTTCTTT CASSVGGSMPVTEAFF
- TRBJ2-7 TRBV30 - TGTGCCTGGAGTGGAGCGCGCCAGAGAGTCTCCTACGAGCAGTACTTC CAWSGARQRVSYEQYF
once TRBJ2-7 TRBV7-2 - TGTGCCAGCAGCTTCGGGGGAGCTTCCTACGAGCAGTACTTC CASSFGGASYEQYF
- TRBJ2-1 TRBV7-2 - TGTGCCAGCAGCCCGCATGACAGGAATGAGCAGTTCTTC CASSPHDRNEQFF
- TRBJ1-1 TRBV27 TRBD1 TGTGCCAGCAGTTATGCGGCGGGACAGGGGGGGACTGAAGCTTTCTTT CASSYAAGQGGTEAFF
few TRBJ2-1 TRBV27 - TGTGCCAGCAGTGTCCACCATAGCTCCTACAATGAGCAGTTCTTC CASSVHHSSYNEQFF
- TRBJ1-5 TRBV3-1/TRBV3-2 - TGTGCCAGCAGCCAAGGGCAGTATAGCAATCAGCCCCAGCATTTT CASSQGQYSNQPQHF
- TRBJ1-5 TRBV30 - TGTGCCTGGAACAGGGACGCCAATCAGCCCCAGCATTTT CAWNRDANQPQHF
- TRBJ2-7 TRBV19 TRBD2 TGTGCCAGTAGTATAGAAACTAGCGGTGCTACACCCTACGAGCAGTACTTC CASSIETSGATPYEQYF
- TRBJ1-3 TRBV5-1 - TGCGCCAGCAGCTTGGACTTGGCGGCGGTCTCTGGAAACACCATATATTTT CASSLDLAAVSGNTIYF
- TRBJ2-1 TRBV9 - TGTGCCAGCAGCGTAGTTAGCGGCCTCGTTGGTGAGCAGTTCTTC CASSVVSGLVGEQFF
- TRBJ1-6 TRBV25-1 TRBD1 TGTGCCAGCAGTGGCGACAGGGCCTTCTATAATTCACCCCTCCACTTT CASSGDRAFYNSPLHF
- TRBJ1-1 TRBV11-3 - TGTGCCAGCAGCCCAGGTGGCAGCTCGAACACTGAAGCTTTCTTT CASSPGGSSNTEAFF
once TRBJ1-5 TRBV12-5 - TGTGCTAGTGGTCGCCCAGATCAGCCCCAGCATTTT CASGRPDQPQHF
- TRBJ1-3 TRBV9 - TGTGCCAGCAGCCCCAGTGGAAACACCATATATTTT CASSPSGNTIYF
- TRBJ1-1 TRBV18 - TGTGCCAGCTCCACAACAGGTTCGAAGACTGAAGCTTTCTTT CASSTTGSKTEAFF
- TRBJ1-1 TRBV7-2 - TGTGCCAGCAGCCTAAATGGGGGGACTACTGAAGCTTTCTTT CASSLNGGTTEAFF
- TRBJ1-2 TRBV28 - TGTGCCAGCAGGTTACCAGGGTCCCCCTATGGCTACACCTTC CASRLPGSPYGYTF
once TRBJ1-1 TRBV4-3 - TGCGCCAGCAGCCAAGCGCAGGGCGGTGAAGCTTTCTTT CASSQAQGGEAFF
- TRBJ1-6 TRBV5-5 TRBD1 TGTGCCAGCAGCGTTGACAGGGCAAGGGTCAATTCACCCCTCCACTTT CASSVDRARVNSPLHF